This T cell receptor beta chain stems from a study of beta chain features in type 1 diabetes. Whole-study findings and limits: Type 1 diabetes patients had moderately but significantly shorter TCRB CDR3s in all four CD4+ subsets. Any role of HLA type in TCRB rearrangement remained unresolved here. The study notes PCR might favor shorter templates equally in patients and controls.

Between the trimmed V and J ends, which lost 0 bases and 3 bases, there was a span of 7 bases. CDR3 size: 14 residues. Germline V gene sequence: CDR1 SGHRS, CDR2 YFSETQ. One heparinised blood draw averaging around 120 mL was given by each donor. Central memory, naive, regulatory and stem cell-like memory CD4+ cells were sorted by CD45RO/CCR7/CD25/CD127/CD95/CD27. Comments on this clone: Its antigen is unidentified.

Reverse transcription of all isolated RNA meant that expressed TCRB transcripts were sequenced. The assay was immunoSEQ multiplex PCR, and TCRdb's table has in-frame clones only and misses some. The sample holds over 300,000 clones; roughly a tenth are singletons and the top ten take over 0.95%. The receptor's source is a man younger than 45 with type 1 diabetes. The J gene is TRBJ1-5, the V gene TRBV5-1; no reliable D call. Sequencing was done on a sample of central memory CD4+ T cells from blood. CDR3 coding DNA: TGCGCCAGCAGCTTGGGAGGGTTCAATCAGCCCCAGCATTTT. Translating it yields CASSLGGFNQPQHF.